The clone carrying this T cell receptor (beta chain) was counted a few times. No antigen is known for it. A J-beta primer mix and a sample-barcoded 5' primer were used in a second PCR of about 6 to 12 cycles. Sequencing yielded, for each sample, at least 2.5 million paired-end reads carrying CDR3. TCRdb analysed the 5' RACE reads with MiXCR anew, one entry per CDR3 protein. The table lists around 650,000 distinct CDR3 sequences, less than 45% of them singletons, with around 32% in the top ten. This sample is drawn from a study of blood T cells in healthy people across ages. The V and J ends lost 0 bases and 7 bases respectively, with 10 bases between them. This CDR3 spans 13 amino acids. Germline CDR1 is MNHEY and CDR2 is SVGEGT. Study-level points and caveats: Roughly linear age-related decline in beta diversity appeared, significant by age around 40.

Specimen: blood. The rearrangement links TRBV6-2 or TRBV6-3 to TRBJ2-7; D unresolved. The source of this sequence is a man older than 75 in good health. CDR3 DNA sequence: TGTGCCAGCAGTTACTCGGCTAGTCAGGAGCAGTACTTC. Translated: CASSYSASQEQYF.